Below, 31 T cell receptor beta chains from the same sample are listed, as sequenced in a study of T-cell reconstitution after alpha-beta-depleted transplantation in children. The library targeted TCRbeta and was prepared with unique molecular identifiers. TCRdb reanalysed the PCR reads using MiXCR and keeps one entry per CDR3 protein. The data contain under 300,000 distinct CDR3 sequences, 7.5% to 10% of them seen just once; the ten biggest clones take up about 4.9%. This sample comprised PBMCs from the stem cell graft donor, obtained from the stem cell graft. Receptors originate from a human donor who donated a stem cell graft to a child with SCID.

Ten or more counts support this clonotype. The J gene is TRBJ2-3, the V gene TRBV7-9, with D perhaps assigned TRBD1 or TRBD2 (5 bases each). The germline V gene has CDR1 SEHNR and CDR2 FQNEAQ (reference sequence). This CDR3 has 12 residues. V shed 4 bases and J shed 8 bases, with 10 bases lying between them. CDR3 nucleotides: TGTGCCAGCAGCTCCGGGGCGGGTACGCAGTATTTT. Residues: CASSSGAGTQYF.

This clonotype was counted many times. The CDR3 here is CASGTRTVSTEAFF. The CDR3, as DNA: TGTGCCAGCGGAACCCGGACAGTCAGCACTGAAGCTTTCTTT. V usage is TRBV7-2 and J usage is TRBJ1-1; tentative D call: TRBD1 (6 bases). Germline V gene sequence: CDR1 SGHTA, CDR2 FQGNSA. V lost 8 bases and J 4 bases, leaving 17 bases between the germline ends. This CDR3 spans 14 amino acids.

In its sample, this clonotype was seen many times. V and J are TRBV11-2 and TRBJ2-7, with D unresolved. CDR3 length: 16 residues. Per the germline V gene, CDR1 is SGHAT and CDR2 is FQNNGV. V lost 0 bases and J lost 0, with 12 bases in between. The CDR3: CASSLDPGRNSYEQYF. The DNA for the CDR3 is TGTGCCAGCAGCTTAGATCCGGGCAGAAACTCCTACGAGCAGTACTTC.

The rearrangement uses TRBV19 and TRBJ2-1; TRBD1 matches 8 bases. The CDR3 spans 16 residues. The V segment lost 4 bases and the J segment 2 bases; nucleotides outside the gene matches: 7. The V gene's germline CDR1 is LNHDA and CDR2 SQIVND (reference sequence). CDR3 DNA sequence: TGTGCCAGTAGTAAGGACAGGGAAGGAACCTACAATGAGCAGTTCTTC. This encodes CASSKDREGTYNEQFF.

In this sample, this clonotype turned up many times. CDR3 region: CASSSPRTTKNTEAFF. The CDR3 DNA reads as TGTGCCAGCAGTTCTCCCCGGACAACTAAGAACACTGAAGCTTTCTTT. The rearrangement joins TRBV28 to TRBJ1-1, with D possibly being TRBD1 (5 bases). The CDR3 is 16 amino acids. V was cut by 4 bases and J by 1 base, with 16 bases left in between. Germline V gene sequence: CDR1 MDHEN, CDR2 SYDVKM.

This chain uses TRBV12-3 or TRBV12-4 with TRBJ2-1; 12 bases match TRBD2. The CDR3 extends over 17 amino acids. The V gene end was trimmed by 6 bases and the J gene end by 7 bases; junction bases not matched to a gene: 13. CDR3 in DNA: TGTGCCAGCAGCAAAACTAGCGGGGGGCCCCTTTTTAATGAGCAGTTCTTC. Its protein is CASSKTSGGPLFNEQFF.

At least ten counts were recorded for this clonotype. The chain recombines TRBV20-1 with TRBJ1-1; no definite D call. CDR1 is DFQATT, CDR2 SNEGSKA, per germline (reference sequence). This CDR3 spans 14 amino acids. The ends were cut back, 6 bases at V and 1 base at J, with 15 bases in the middle. CDR3: CSALRSTGNTEAFF. The CDR3 DNA is TGCAGTGCCCTCCGGAGTACCGGGAACACTGAAGCTTTCTTT.

CDR3 nucleotide sequence: TGTGCCATGAGCCTAAAGGGACAGGGGGGCACAGATACGCAGTATTTT. Protein product: CAMSLKGQGGTDTQYF. The gene calls are TRBV4-2 and TRBJ2-3, with 11 bases lining up with TRBD1. Looked up from germline, CDR1 is LGHNA and CDR2 is YNFKEQ. After removal of 10 bases from V and 1 base from J, the junction contained 10 bases not matched to a gene. This CDR3 is 16 amino acids long.

In this sample, this clonotype turned up many times. The V gene is TRBV20-1, the J gene TRBJ2-2, with 10 bases aligning to TRBD2. The CDR3 runs 15 residues. Per the germline V gene, CDR1 is DFQATT and CDR2 is SNEGSKA (reference sequence). J was trimmed by 5 bases and V by 3 bases; bases with no gene match: 6. The CDR3 nucleotides read TGCAGTGCTAGTTATCTAGCGGGGGCAACCGGGGAGCTGTTTTTT. This sequence encodes CSASYLAGATGELFF.

This clonotype was detected many times. The chain combines TRBV5-1 with TRBJ2-7; D is possibly TRBD1 (6 bases). Germline V gives CDR1 SGHRS, CDR2 YFSETQ. The CDR3 covers 16 residues. V lost 4 bases and J 6 bases, leaving 23 bases between the germline ends. The CDR3 coding sequence is TGCGCCAGCAGCGCCACTAGGACAGACCTAGGTACCGAGCAGTACTTC. Its translation is CASSATRTDLGTEQYF.

This clonotype was seen at least ten times. V usage is TRBV7-9 and J usage is TRBJ2-7; 7 bases map to TRBD1. The germline V gene encodes CDR1 SEHNR and CDR2 FQNEAQ (reference sequence). The CDR3 loop spans 13 amino acids. J was trimmed by 5 bases and V by 6 bases; bases with no gene match: 7. CDR3 sequence reads: CASSRNDRDEQYF. The CDR3 nucleotides are TGTGCCAGCAGTCGTAACGACAGGGACGAGCAGTACTTC.

There are many counts of this clonotype. The V call is TRBV7-2, the J call TRBJ2-3; D is perhaps TRBD2 (5 bases). Trimming took off 5 bases at V and 3 bases at J, with 12 bases between the two ends. The germline gives CDR1 SGHTA, CDR2 FQGNSA. This CDR3 is 14 amino acids long. This CDR3 is CASSQYSGTDTQYF. DNA for the CDR3: TGTGCCAGCAGCCAATATTCGGGGACAGATACGCAGTATTTT.

V is TRBV27 and J is TRBJ2-1, with 11 bases that match TRBD2. Germline assignment: CDR1 MNHEY and CDR2 SMNVEV (reference sequence). This CDR3 contains 15 residues. Trimming took 6 bases from V and 7 from J; bases not matched to a gene: 8. CDR3 amino acids: CASRDLAGGRNEQFF. In DNA, the CDR3 is TGTGCCAGCAGGGACCTAGCGGGGGGCCGGAATGAGCAGTTCTTC.

In its sample, this clonotype was seen a few times. One end of the junction varies from germline; a read error may be responsible. The chain uses TRBV20-1 and TRBJ1-2; possible D gene TRBD1, 6 bases. In germline, CDR1 is DFQATT, CDR2 SNEGSKA (reference sequence). This CDR3 is 17 amino acids long. The CDR3 here is CCARDGQGIGLNYGYTF. CDR3 coding DNA: TGCTGTGCTAGAGATGGGCAGGGGATCGGCCTTAACTATGGCTACACCTTC.

This clonotype was seen a handful of times. This rearrangement joins TRBV18 to TRBJ1-1; 7 bases are a match to TRBD1. CDR1 is KGHSH and CDR2 is LQKENI in the germline V gene. The CDR3 consists of 15 residues. V trimming: 5 bases; J trimming: 0 bases; junction bases outside the gene matches: 6. As DNA, the CDR3 is TGTGCCAGCTCAGCGACAGGGATAATGAACACTGAAGCTTTCTTT. It codes for CASSATGIMNTEAFF. Filled out from reference TRBV18 and TRBJ1-1, the complete variable domain reads NAGVMQNPRHLVRRRGQEARLRCSPMKGHSHVYWYRQLPEEGLKFMVYLQKENIIDESGMPKERFSAEFPKEGPSILRIQQVVRGDSAAYFCASSATGIMNTEAFFGQGTRLTVV.

This clonotype was detected ten times or more. V gene TRBV7-9 combines with J gene TRBJ2-1, with 8 positions matching TRBD2. Germline V gives CDR1 SEHNR, CDR2 FQNEAQ (reference sequence). Trimming removed 7 bases from V and 3 bases from J; junction bases left unmatched: 11. The CDR3 extends over 16 amino acids. CDR3 sequence reads: CASTVPGTRDYNEQFF. The CDR3 nucleotides read TGTGCCAGCACCGTACCCGGGACTAGAGACTACAATGAGCAGTTCTTC.

This clonotype was observed at least ten times. The chain has TRBV7-9 and TRBJ2-3; D remains unclear. V dropped 3 bases and J dropped 1 base, with 11 bases sitting between them. CDR3 length equals 15 residues. Germline V lookup: CDR1 SEHNR, CDR2 FQNEAQ (reference sequence). The CDR3 sequence: CASSFGSSGTDTQYF. The CDR3 nucleotides are TGTGCCAGCAGCTTCGGCAGTTCGGGCACAGATACGCAGTATTTT.

This clonotype was counted many times. Here the CDR3 DNA reads TGTGCCAGCAGCTTAGAGGGCCCTCGGAGCGAGTACTTC. This sequence encodes CASSLEGPRSEYF. The V gene is TRBV7-9, the J gene TRBJ2-7; D not certain. Trimming shortened V by 1 base and J by 11 bases, and 15 bases separated the two germline ends. Per germline, CDR1 SEHNR and CDR2 FQNEAQ (reference sequence). The CDR3 covers 13 residues.

This clonotype was seen repeatedly, ten times or more. The rearrangement joins TRBV5-1 to TRBJ2-7; D call uncertain. There are 12 residues in the CDR3. Trimming left V 4 bases short and J 5 bases short, with 10 bases between. Germline V lookup: CDR1 SGHRS, CDR2 YFSETQ. In DNA, the CDR3 is TGCGCCAGCAGCCAACCCGGCGACGAGCAGTACTTC. This translates into CASSQPGDEQYF.

This clonotype has a count of ten or more. The chain couples TRBV24-1 to TRBJ1-5; D not certain. Trimming pared 0 bases from V and 7 bases from J, leaving 9 bases between. Germline assignment: CDR1 KGHDR and CDR2 SFDVKD. This CDR3 is 14 amino acids long. CDR3 amino acids: CATSDLENTQPQHF. Written as DNA, the CDR3 is TGTGCCACCAGTGATTTGGAGAACACGCAGCCCCAGCATTTT.

The V gene is TRBV7-2, the J gene TRBJ1-2; 10 nucleotides agree with TRBD1. CDR1 and CDR2 (germline): SGHTA, FQGNSA. The CDR3 loop spans 15 amino acids. The V and J ends lost 1 base and 11 bases, in that order; junction bases with no gene match: 10. CDR3 in amino acids: CASSLVVGQGIGYTF. The CDR3 region has the DNA TGTGCCAGCAGCTTAGTAGTGGGACAGGGGATTGGGTACACCTTC. The full variable domain, with the rest looked up from reference TRBV7-2 and TRBJ1-2, is GAGVSQSPSNKVTEKGKDVELRCDPISGHTALYWYRQSLGQGLEFLIYFQGNSAPDKSGLPSDRFSAERTGGSVSTLTIQRTQQEDSAVYLCASSLVVGQGIGYTFGSGTRLTVV.

This clonotype was counted many times. The chain has TRBV6-1 and TRBJ1-2; D not certain. V lost 10 bases and J 9 bases, leaving 27 bases between the germline ends. This CDR3 is built from 15 residues. Germline CDR1 MNHNS, CDR2 SASEGT. DNA for the CDR3: TGTGCCACCTCGGGGAGGGCGATTCCGGGCTCGAGCTACACCTTC. Encoded protein: CATSGRAIPGSSYTF.

This clonotype occurred many times. This rearrangement joins TRBV5-1 to TRBJ2-7; possibly TRBD1 or TRBD2 for D (5 bases each). V was trimmed by 4 bases and J by 6 bases, leaving 17 bases between them. Germline V gives CDR1 SGHRS, CDR2 YFSETQ. There are 14 residues in the CDR3. CDR3 amino acids: CASSISGADSEQYF. CDR3 DNA: TGCGCCAGCAGCATATCCGGGGCAGATAGCGAGCAGTACTTC.

The CDR3 reads CASSLPTGRNTEAFF. The DNA of the CDR3 is TGTGCCAGCAGTCTACCGACAGGGCGGAACACTGAAGCTTTCTTT. The V and J genes are TRBV6-5 and TRBJ1-1; TRBD1 aligns across 7 bases. With V trimmed by 5 bases and J by 1 base, 7 bases remained unmatched. This CDR3 region has 15 residues. CDR1 and CDR2 from the germline V gene are MNHEY and SVGAGI.

At least ten counts were recorded for this clonotype. The chain couples TRBV6-2 or TRBV6-3 to TRBJ1-2; no clear D gene. Trimming took off 8 bases at V and 8 bases at J, with 18 bases between the two ends. Germline loops: CDR1 MNHEY, CDR2 SVGEGT. This CDR3 contains 13 residues. The CDR3 region is CASQREVSYGYTF. As DNA, the CDR3 is TGTGCCAGCCAGAGGGAGGTCTCCTACGGCTACACCTTC.

This clonotype showed up many times. This chain links TRBV4-3 with TRBJ2-1; 10 bases match TRBD1. The germline gives CDR1 LGHNA, CDR2 YSLEER. The CDR3 length is 16 residues. With 1 base clipped from V and 8 bases from J, the junction kept 8 bases outside the gene matches. CDR3 nucleotide sequence: TGCGCCAGCAGCCAAGGTGGGACAGGGACAGGGGATGAGCAGTTCTTC. It specifies CASSQGGTGTGDEQFF.

This clonotype was counted only a few times. V is TRBV5-1 and J is TRBJ1-6; D call uncertain. Trimming removed 0 bases from V and 6 bases from J, with 10 bases in between. CDR3 length: 15 residues. The V gene's germline CDR1 is SGHRS and CDR2 YFSETQ. Here the CDR3 DNA reads TGCGCCAGCAGCTTGGCTCCGTACGGTAATTCACCCCTCCACTTT. Translation: CASSLAPYGNSPLHF. The full variable domain, completed using reference TRBV5-1 and TRBJ1-6, is KAGVTQTPRYLIKTRGQQVTLSCSPISGHRSVSWYQQTPGQGLQFLFEYFSETQRNKGNFPGRFSGRQFSNSRSEMNVSTLELGDSALYLCASSLAPYGNSPLHFGNGTRLTVT.

This clonotype has at least ten counts. V and J are TRBV12-3 or TRBV12-4 and TRBJ1-2, with a tentative D call TRBD1 (5 bases). The V and J ends lost 2 bases and 2 bases respectively, with 6 bases between them. CDR3 size: 13 residues. In DNA form, the CDR3 reads TGTGCCAGCAGTTTAAACAGGAACTATGGCTACACCTTC. It is translated as CASSLNRNYGYTF.

This clonotype has more than one count but fewer than ten. The chain uses TRBV20-1 and TRBJ2-2; D possibly uses TRBD1 or TRBD2 (6 bases each). From germline, CDR1 is DFQATT and CDR2 SNEGSKA (reference sequence). The CDR3 loop spans 15 amino acids. Trimming took 2 bases from V and 3 from J, leaving 13 bases between them. The CDR3 nucleotides are TGCAGTGCTAGATTACGGGGGCCGCACACCGGGGAGCTGTTTTTT. Translating gives CSARLRGPHTGELFF.

This clonotype was counted only a few times. The genes are TRBV18 and TRBJ1-1, with D maybe TRBD1 (5 bases). Germline V CDR1 and CDR2: KGHSH, LQKENI. V was pared by 5 bases and J by 5 bases, with 12 bases between. The CDR3 totals 13 residues. This chain's CDR3 is CASSSNEGTEAFF. As DNA, the CDR3 is TGTGCCAGCTCATCCAATGAGGGGACTGAAGCTTTCTTT.

This clonotype was counted at least ten times. The genes are TRBV6-5 and TRBJ2-1; D may correspond to TRBD1 or TRBD2 (5 bases each). V lost 8 bases and J lost 9, with 11 bases in between. The germline V gene encodes CDR1 MNHEY and CDR2 SVGAGI. The CDR3 loop spans 11 amino acids. The CDR3 protein is CASRKGTEQFF. In DNA form, the CDR3 reads TGTGCCAGCCGAAAGGGGACTGAGCAGTTCTTC.